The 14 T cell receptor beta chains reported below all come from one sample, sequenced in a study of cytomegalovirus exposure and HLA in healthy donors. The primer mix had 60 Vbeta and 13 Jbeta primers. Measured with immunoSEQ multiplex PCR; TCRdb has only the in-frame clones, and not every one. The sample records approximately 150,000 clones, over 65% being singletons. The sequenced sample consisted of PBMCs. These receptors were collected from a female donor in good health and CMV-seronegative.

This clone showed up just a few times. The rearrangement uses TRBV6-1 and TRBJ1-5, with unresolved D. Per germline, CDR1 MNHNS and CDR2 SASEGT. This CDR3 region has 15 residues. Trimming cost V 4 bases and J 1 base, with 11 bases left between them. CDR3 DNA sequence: TGTGCCAGCAGTGTGTCGGGGTTGAGCAATCAGCCCCAGCATTTT. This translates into CASSVSGLSNQPQHF.

In DNA, the CDR3 is TGTGCCAGCAGGTCATCGGGAAAGGTTCCCGGGGAGCTGTTTTTT. It encodes CASRSSGKVPGELFF. The chain combines TRBV5-4 with TRBJ2-2, with a tentative D call TRBD2 (5 bases). Germline V gene lookup returns CDR1 SGHNT and CDR2 YYREEE (reference sequence). This CDR3 is built from 15 residues. V was pared by 5 bases and J by 6 bases, with 17 bases between.

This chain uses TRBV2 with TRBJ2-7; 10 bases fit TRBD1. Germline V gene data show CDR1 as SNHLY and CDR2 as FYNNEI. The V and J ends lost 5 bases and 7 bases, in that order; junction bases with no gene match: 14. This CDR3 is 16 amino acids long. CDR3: CASSRLRDRGPLEQYF. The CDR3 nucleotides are TGTGCCAGCAGTCGCCTCCGGGACAGGGGCCCCCTAGAGCAGTACTTC.

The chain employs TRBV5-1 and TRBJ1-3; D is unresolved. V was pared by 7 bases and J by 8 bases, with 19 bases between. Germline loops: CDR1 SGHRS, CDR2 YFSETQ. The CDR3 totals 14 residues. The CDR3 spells CASAKDFLRDTIYF. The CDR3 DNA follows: TGCGCCAGCGCCAAGGACTTCCTGCGTGACACCATATATTTT.

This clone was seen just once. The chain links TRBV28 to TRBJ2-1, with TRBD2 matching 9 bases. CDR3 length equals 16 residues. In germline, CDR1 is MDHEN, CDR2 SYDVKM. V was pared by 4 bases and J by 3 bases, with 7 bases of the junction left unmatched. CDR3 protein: CASSSPGTSFYNEQFF. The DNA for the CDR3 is TGTGCCAGCAGTTCCCCCGGGACTAGCTTCTACAATGAGCAGTTCTTC.

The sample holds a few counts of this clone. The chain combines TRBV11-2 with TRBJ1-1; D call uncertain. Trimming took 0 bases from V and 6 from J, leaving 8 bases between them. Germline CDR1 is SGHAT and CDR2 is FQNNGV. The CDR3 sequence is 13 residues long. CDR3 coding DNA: TGTGCCAGCAGCTTAGAAGGGAGAGCTGAAGCTTTCTTT. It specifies CASSLEGRAEAFF. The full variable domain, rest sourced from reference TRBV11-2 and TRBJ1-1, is EAGVAQSPRYKIIEKRQSVAFWCNPISGHATLYWYQQILGQGPKLLIQFQNNGVVDDSQLPKDRFSAERLKGVDSTLKIQPAKLEDSAVYLCASSLEGRAEAFFGQGTRLTVV.

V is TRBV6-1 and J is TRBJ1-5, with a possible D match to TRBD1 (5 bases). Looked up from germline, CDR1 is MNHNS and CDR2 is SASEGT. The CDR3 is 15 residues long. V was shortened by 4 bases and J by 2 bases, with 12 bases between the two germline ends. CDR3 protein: CASSAIRDGNQPQHF. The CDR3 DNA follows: TGTGCCAGCAGTGCCATCAGGGATGGCAATCAGCCCCAGCATTTT.

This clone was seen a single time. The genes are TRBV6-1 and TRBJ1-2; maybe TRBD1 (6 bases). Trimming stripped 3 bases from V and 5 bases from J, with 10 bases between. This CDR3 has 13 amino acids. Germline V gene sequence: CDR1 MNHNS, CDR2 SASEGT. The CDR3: CASSDRQGYGYTF. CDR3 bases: TGTGCCAGCAGTGATAGGCAGGGGTATGGCTACACCTTC.

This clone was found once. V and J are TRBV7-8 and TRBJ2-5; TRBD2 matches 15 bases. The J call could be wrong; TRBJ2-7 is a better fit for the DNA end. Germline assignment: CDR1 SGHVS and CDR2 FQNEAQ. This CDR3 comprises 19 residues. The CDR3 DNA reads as TGTGCCAGCAGCTTAGGTGTGTGGACTAGCGGGGGGGAGCCCTACGAGCAGTACTTC. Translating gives CASSLGVWTSGGEPYEQYF.

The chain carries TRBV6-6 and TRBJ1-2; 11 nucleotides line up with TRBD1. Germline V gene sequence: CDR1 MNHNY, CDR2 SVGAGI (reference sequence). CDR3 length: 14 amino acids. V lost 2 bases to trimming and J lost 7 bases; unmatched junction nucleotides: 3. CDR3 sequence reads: CASSYTGTGGGYTF. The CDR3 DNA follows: TGTGCCAGCAGTTACACGGGGACAGGGGGTGGCTACACCTTC.

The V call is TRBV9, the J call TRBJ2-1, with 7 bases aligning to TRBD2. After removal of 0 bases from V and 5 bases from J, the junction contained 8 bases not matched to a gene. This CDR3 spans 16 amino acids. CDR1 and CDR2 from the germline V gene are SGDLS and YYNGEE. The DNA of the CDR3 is TGTGCCAGCAGCGTAGGGTGGGGAGGGCCTAACAATGAGCAGTTCTTC. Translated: CASSVGWGGPNNEQFF. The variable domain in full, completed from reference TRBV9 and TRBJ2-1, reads DSGVTQTPKHLITATGQRVTLRCSPRSGDLSVYWYQQSLDQGLQFLIQYYNGEERAKGNILERFSAQQFPDLHSELNLSSLELGDSALYFCASSVGWGGPNNEQFFGPGTRLTVL.

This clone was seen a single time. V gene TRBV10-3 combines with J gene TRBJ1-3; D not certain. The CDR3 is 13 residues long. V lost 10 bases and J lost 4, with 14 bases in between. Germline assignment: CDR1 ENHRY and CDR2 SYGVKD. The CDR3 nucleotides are TGTGCCACCACAGATTTTTCAGGAAACACCATATATTTT. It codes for CATTDFSGNTIYF.

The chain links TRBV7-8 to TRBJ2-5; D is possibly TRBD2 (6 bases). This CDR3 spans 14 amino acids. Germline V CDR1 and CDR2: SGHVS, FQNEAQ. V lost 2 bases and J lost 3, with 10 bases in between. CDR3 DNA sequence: TGTGCCAGCAGCTTAACCCGGGGGAAAGAGACCCAGTACTTC. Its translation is CASSLTRGKETQYF. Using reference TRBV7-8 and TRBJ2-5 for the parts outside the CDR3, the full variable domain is GAGVSQSPRYKVAKRGQDVALRCDPISGHVSLFWYQQALGQGPEFLTYFQNEAQLDKSGLPSDRFFAERPEGSVSTLKIQRTQQEDSAVYLCASSLTRGKETQYFGPGTRLLVL.

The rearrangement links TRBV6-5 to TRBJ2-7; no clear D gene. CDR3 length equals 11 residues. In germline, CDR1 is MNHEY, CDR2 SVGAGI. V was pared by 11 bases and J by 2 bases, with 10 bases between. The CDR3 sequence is CAVGSTYEQYF. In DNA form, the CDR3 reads TGTGCCGTCGGGTCCACCTACGAGCAGTACTTC.